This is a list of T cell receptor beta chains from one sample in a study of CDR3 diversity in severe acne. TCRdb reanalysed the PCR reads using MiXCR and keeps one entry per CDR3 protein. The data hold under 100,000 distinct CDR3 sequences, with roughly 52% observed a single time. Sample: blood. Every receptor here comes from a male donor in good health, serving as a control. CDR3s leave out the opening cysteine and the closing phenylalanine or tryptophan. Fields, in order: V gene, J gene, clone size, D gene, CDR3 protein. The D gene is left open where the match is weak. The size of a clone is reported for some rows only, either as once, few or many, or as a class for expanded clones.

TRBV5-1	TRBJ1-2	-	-	ASSSLAGGGANYGYT
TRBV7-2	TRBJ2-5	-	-	ASSLGVAVQETQY
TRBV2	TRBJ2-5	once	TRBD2	ASSAAGGGLPQETQY
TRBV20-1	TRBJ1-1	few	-	SAREGARGAF
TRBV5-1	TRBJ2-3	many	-	ASSYPRGVGGLGDTQY
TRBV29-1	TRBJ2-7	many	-	SVGAFSSYEQY
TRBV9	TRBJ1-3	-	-	ASSLTYSGNTIY
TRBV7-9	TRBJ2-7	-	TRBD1	ASSSQGLGAYEQY
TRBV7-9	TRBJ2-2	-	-	ASSPDEQYFGELF
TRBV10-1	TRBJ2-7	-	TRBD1	ASSSGQGGDEQY
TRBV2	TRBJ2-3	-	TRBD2	ASSPGTSSTDTQY
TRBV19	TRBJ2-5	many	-	ASRREETQY
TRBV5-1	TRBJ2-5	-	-	ASSQQETQY
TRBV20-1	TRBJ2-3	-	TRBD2	SARGTSQQY
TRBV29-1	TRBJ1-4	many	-	SAAGTANEKLF
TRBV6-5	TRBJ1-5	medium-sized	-	ASSWDSNQPQH
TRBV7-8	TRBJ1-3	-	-	ASSSVTSSGNTIY
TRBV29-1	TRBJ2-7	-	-	SVARDGAYYEQY
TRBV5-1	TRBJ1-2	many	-	ASSPGGREEGYGYT
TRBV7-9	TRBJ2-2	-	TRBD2	ASSLGGLAGAGELF
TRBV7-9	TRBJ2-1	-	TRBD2	ASSSGLAGEDEQF
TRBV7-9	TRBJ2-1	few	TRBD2	ASSSGLAGGRDEQF
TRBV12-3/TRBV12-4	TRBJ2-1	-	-	ASSGGGGYNEQF
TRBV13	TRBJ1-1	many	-	ASSDSASGAF
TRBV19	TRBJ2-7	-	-	ASSMSTSYEQY
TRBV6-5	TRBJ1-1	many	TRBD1	ASRDREGNTEAF
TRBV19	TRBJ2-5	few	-	ASSIGRRAQETQY
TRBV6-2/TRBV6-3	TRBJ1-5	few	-	ASSYWGAGRNQPQH
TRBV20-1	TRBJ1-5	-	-	SARYEVGGRQPQH
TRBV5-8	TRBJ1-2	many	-	ASSDGQSYGYT
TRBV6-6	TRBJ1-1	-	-	ASDGPESTEAF
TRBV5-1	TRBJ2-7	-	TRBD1	ASSTWDRGYEQY
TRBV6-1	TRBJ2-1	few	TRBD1	ASSAGQGANEQF